This entry lists 3 T cell receptor beta chains sequenced from one sample in a study of a mutant IDH1 vaccine in newly diagnosed glioma. Their target antigens are unknown. Sequencing was performed with immunoSEQ multiplex PCR; in TCRdb, only in-frame clones are kept and a portion is missing. Seen here are 12,000 or so clones, roughly 87% observed once, and the top ten hold roughly 6%. Described time point: week 5, during vaccination. Every vaccine dose comprised 300 ug of mutant IDH1 20-mer peptide plus topical imiquimod. The specimen was PBMCs, collected from a glioma patient whose treatment included an IDH1 peptide vaccine. These receptors all stem from a woman in her thirties or forties with glioma. Some clones in this sample may be carry-over from other donors' samples.

The V and J genes are TRBV5-1 and TRBJ2-1; 8 nucleotides align to TRBD2. V was pared by 4 bases and J by 6 bases, with 15 bases of the junction left unmatched. Germline values: CDR1 SGHRS, CDR2 YFSETQ. This CDR3 comprises 17 residues. CDR3 DNA sequence: TGCGCCAGCAGCCCCGGACTAGCAGATTCACGGATCAATGAGCAGTTCTTC. Its translation is CASSPGLADSRINEQFF.

The CDR3 bases are TGTGCAAGTCGCCTATCACAGGGGGCGGTTTTGGATGAGCAGTTCTTC. It yields the protein CASRLSQGAVLDEQFF. The V gene is TRBV12-2, the J gene TRBJ2-1; whether TRBD1, the table's D call, matches the DNA was not checked. TRBV12-2 is a known pseudogene. This CDR3 comprises 16 residues.

The CDR3: CSVDPEMNTEAFF. Here the CDR3 DNA reads TGCAGCGTTGATCCGGAAATGAACACTGAAGCTTTCTTT. The chain couples TRBV29-1 to TRBJ1-1; no definite D call. With 3 bases removed from V and 0 bases from J, the gap between germline ends came to 8 bases. CDR1 is SQVTM and CDR2 is ANQGSEA in the germline V gene. The CDR3 length is 13 residues. The full variable domain, rest sourced from reference TRBV29-1 and TRBJ1-1, is SAVISQKPSRDICQRGTSLTIQCQVDSQVTMMFWYRQQPGQSLTLIATANQGSEATYESGFVIDKFPISRPNLTFSTLTVSNMSPEDSSIYLCSVDPEMNTEAFFGQGTRLTVV.